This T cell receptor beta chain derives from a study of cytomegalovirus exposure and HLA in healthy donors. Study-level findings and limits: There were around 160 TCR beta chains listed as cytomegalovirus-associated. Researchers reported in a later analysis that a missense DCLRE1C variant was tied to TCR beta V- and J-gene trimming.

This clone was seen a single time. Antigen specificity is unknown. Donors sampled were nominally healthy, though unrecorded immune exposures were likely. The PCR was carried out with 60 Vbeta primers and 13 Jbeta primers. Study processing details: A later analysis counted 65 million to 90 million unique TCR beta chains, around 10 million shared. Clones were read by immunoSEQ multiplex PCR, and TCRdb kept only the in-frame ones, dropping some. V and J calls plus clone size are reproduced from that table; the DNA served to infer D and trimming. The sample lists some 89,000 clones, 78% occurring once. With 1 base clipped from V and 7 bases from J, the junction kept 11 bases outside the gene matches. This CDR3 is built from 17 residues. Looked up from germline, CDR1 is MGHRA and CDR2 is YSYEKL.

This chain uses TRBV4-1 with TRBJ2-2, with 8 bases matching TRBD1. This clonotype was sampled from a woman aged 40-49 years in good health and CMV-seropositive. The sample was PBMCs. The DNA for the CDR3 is TGCGCCAGCAGCCAAGGTCAGGCAGGGGGCGCGTTCGGGGAGCTGTTTTTT. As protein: CASSQGQAGGAFGELFF.